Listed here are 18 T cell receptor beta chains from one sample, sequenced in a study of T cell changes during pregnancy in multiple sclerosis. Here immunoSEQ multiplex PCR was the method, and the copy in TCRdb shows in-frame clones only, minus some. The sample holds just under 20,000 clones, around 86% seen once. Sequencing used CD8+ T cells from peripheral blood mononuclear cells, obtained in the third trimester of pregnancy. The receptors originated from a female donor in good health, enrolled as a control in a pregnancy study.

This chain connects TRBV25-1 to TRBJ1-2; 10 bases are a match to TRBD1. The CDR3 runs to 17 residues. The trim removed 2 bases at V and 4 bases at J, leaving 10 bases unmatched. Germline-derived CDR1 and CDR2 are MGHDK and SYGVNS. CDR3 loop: CASSEGTGDVFGYGYTF. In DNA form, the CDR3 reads TGTGCCAGCAGTGAAGGGACAGGGGATGTTTTCGGCTATGGCTACACCTTC.

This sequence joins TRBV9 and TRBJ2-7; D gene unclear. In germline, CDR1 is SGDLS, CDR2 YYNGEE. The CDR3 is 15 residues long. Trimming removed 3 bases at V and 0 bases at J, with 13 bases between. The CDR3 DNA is TGTGCCAGCAGCGCTTCGGCGGCACACTCCTACGAGCAGTACTTC. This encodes CASSASAAHSYEQYF.

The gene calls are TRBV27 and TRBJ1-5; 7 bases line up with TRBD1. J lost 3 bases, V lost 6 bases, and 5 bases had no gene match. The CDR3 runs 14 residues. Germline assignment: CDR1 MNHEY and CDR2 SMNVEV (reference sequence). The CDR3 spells CASSLGQINQPQHF. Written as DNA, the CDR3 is TGTGCCAGCAGCCTGGGACAGATCAATCAGCCCCAGCATTTT.

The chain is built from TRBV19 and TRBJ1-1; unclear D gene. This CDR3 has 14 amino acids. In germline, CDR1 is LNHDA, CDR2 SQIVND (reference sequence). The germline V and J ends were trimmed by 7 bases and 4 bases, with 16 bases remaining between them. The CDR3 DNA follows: TGTGCCAGTACCTACGACATGGTATCCACTGAAGCTTTCTTT. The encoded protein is CASTYDMVSTEAFF.

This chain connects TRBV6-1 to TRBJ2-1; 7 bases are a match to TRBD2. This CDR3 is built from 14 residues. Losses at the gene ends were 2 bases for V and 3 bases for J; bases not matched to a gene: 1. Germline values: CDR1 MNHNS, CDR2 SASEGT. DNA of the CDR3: TGTGCCAGCAGTGAAACGGGGGGCTACAATGAGCAGTTCTTC. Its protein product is CASSETGGYNEQFF.

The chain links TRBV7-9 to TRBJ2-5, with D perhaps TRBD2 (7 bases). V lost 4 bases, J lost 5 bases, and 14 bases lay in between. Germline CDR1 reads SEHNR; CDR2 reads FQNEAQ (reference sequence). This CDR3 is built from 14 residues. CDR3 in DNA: TGTGCCAGCAGCTCTAGGGGGGGCCTCGAGACCCAGTACTTC. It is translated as CASSSRGGLETQYF.

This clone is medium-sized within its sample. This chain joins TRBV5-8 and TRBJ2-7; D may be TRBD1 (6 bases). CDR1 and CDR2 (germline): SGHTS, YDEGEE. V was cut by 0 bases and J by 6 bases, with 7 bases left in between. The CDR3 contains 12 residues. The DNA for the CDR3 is TGTGCCAGCAGCTTGGTAGGGGGCGAGCAGTACTTC. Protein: CASSLVGGEQYF. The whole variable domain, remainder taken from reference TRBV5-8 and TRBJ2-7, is EAGVTQSPTHLIKTRGQQATLRCSPISGHTSVYWYQQALGLGLQFLLWYDEGEERNRGNFPPRFSGRQFPNYSSELNVNALELEDSALYLCASSLVGGEQYFGPGTRLTVT.

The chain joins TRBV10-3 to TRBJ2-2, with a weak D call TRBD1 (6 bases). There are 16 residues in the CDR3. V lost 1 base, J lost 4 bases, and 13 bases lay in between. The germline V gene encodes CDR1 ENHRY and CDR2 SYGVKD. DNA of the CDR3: TGTGCCATCAGTGAGTTGGGGACATCGGTCACCGGGGAGCTGTTTTTT. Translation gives CAISELGTSVTGELFF.

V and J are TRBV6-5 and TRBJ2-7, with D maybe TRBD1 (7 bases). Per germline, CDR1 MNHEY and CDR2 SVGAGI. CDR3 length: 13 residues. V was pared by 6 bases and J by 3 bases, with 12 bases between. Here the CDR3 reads CASSSGGRYEQYF. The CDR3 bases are TGTGCCAGCAGCTCAGGGGGGCGCTACGAGCAGTACTTC.

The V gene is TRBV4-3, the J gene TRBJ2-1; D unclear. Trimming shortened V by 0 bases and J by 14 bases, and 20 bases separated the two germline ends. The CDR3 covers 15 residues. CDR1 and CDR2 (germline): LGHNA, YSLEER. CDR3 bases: TGCGCCAGCAGCCAAGATTTTTTCTCGCTAGAAGAGGAGTTCTTC. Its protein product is CASSQDFFSLEEEFF.

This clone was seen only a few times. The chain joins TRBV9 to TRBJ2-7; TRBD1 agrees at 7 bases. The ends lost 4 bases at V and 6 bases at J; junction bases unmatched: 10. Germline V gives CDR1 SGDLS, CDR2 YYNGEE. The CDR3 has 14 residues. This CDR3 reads CASSPRDSPSEQYF. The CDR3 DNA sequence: TGTGCCAGCAGCCCCCGGGACAGTCCCTCCGAGCAGTACTTC. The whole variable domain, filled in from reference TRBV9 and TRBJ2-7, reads DSGVTQTPKHLITATGQRVTLRCSPRSGDLSVYWYQQSLDQGLQFLIQYYNGEERAKGNILERFSAQQFPDLHSELNLSSLELGDSALYFCASSPRDSPSEQYFGPGTRLTVT.

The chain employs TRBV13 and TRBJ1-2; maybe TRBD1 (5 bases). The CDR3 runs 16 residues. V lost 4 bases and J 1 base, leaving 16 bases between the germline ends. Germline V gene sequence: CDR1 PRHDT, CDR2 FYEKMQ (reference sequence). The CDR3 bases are TGTGCCAGCAGCTCGGCGGGGGATGAACTTAACTATGGCTACACCTTC. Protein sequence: CASSSAGDELNYGYTF.

This CDR3 reads CASSLGGTGELFF. CDR3 sequence (DNA): TGTGCCAGCAGCTTAGGCGGCACCGGGGAGCTGTTTTTT. The J gene is TRBJ2-2, the V gene TRBV7-9; D is undetermined. The CDR3 sequence is 13 residues long. Looked up from germline, CDR1 is SEHNR and CDR2 is FQNEAQ (reference sequence). Trimming took off 1 base at V and 4 bases at J, with 4 bases between the two ends.

The CDR3: CASSFSQGPTGELFF. DNA of the CDR3: TGTGCCAGCAGCTTTAGCCAGGGTCCCACCGGGGAGCTGTTTTTT. The chain couples TRBV7-3 to TRBJ2-2; possible D gene TRBD1, 5 bases. The V gene lost 3 bases and the J gene lost 4 bases, with 12 bases spanning the gap. This CDR3 is built from 15 residues. The germline gives CDR1 SGHTA, CDR2 FQGTGA. Looking up the rest from reference TRBV7-3 and TRBJ2-2 gives the full variable domain: GAGVSQTPSNKVTEKGKYVELRCDPISGHTALYWYRQSLGQGPEFLIYFQGTGAADDSGLPNDRFFAVRPEGSVSTLKIQRTERGDSAVYLCASSFSQGPTGELFFGEGSRLTVL.

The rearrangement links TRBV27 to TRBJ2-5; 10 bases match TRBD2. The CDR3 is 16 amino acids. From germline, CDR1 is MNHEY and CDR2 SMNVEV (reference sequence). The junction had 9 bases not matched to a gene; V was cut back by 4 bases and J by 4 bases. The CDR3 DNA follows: TGTGCCAGCAGTTCTAAACAAGCGGGGGGGCCAGAGACCCAGTACTTC. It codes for CASSSKQAGGPETQYF.

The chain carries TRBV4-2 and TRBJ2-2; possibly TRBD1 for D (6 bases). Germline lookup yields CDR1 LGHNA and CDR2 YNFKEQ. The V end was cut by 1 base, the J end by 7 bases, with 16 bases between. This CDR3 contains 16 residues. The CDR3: CASSQVLAGAGGELFF. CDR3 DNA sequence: TGTGCCAGCAGCCAAGTGTTGGCAGGGGCGGGCGGGGAGCTGTTTTTT.

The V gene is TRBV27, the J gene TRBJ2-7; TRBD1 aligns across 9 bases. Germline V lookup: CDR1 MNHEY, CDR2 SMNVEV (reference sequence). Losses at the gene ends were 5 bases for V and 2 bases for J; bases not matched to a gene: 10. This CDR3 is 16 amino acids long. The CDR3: CASSPSGQGRTYEQYF. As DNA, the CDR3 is TGTGCCAGCAGTCCCTCGGGACAGGGAAGGACCTACGAGCAGTACTTC.

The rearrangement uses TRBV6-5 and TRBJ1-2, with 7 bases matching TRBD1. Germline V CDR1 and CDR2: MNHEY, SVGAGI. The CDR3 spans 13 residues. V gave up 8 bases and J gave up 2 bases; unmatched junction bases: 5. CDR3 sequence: CASSDRVNYGYTF. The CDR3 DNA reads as TGTGCCAGCTCAGACAGGGTGAACTATGGCTACACCTTC.